Sequencing of this TCR beta chain was carried out in a study of patients and donors after allogeneic stem cell transplantation. This clonotype was seen more than once but under ten times. In TCRdb, the RT-PCR reads were re-called with MiXCR into one record per CDR3 protein. The sample has over 350,000 distinct CDR3 sequences, roughly 17% seen once; the top ten hold 7.2%. Looked up from germline, CDR1 is SGDLS and CDR2 is YYNGEE. V dropped 0 bases and J dropped 4 bases, with 16 bases sitting between them. The CDR3 contains 16 residues. The sample was blood, either unsorted or a sorted T cell fraction (not recorded which). This rearrangement joins TRBV9 to TRBJ1-2; unclear D gene. This receptor was taken from a human donor who was either an allogeneic HSCT recipient or a stem cell or donor lymphocyte infusion donor (not recorded which). It is not recorded whose cells these are; they may come from a transplant donor. The CDR3 bases are TGTGCCAGCAGCGTAGATGAAGGGTATCTGGTCTATGGCTACACCTTC. Its protein product is CASSVDEGYLVYGYTF.